The clone carrying this TCR beta chain has just a few counts. No DNA is shown, since the ends of the CDR3 on it are uncertain; the CDR3 is the one TCRdb lists. A second about 6 to 12 cycle PCR used barcoded and J-beta primers. TCRdb itself ran the 5' RACE reads through MiXCR, one entry per CDR3 protein. The table has some 890,000 distinct CDR3 sequences, under 35% seen once. From its first to its last residue, the CDR3 has 18 amino acids. The V gene's germline CDR1 is SGHAT and CDR2 FQNNGV. The data are from a study of blood T cells in healthy people across ages. These sequences were also reported in another study, on T cells of mothers and their children. In that study: Overlap in related mother-child pairs always slightly exceeded unrelated pairs, never significantly.

Sequences were obtained from blood. The sequence derives from a woman in her thirties or forties in good health. The rearrangement links TRBV11-2 to TRBJ2-3; the table's D call, TRBD1, was not checked against the DNA. CDR3 sequence reads: CASSLVGGGSSSTDTRYF.